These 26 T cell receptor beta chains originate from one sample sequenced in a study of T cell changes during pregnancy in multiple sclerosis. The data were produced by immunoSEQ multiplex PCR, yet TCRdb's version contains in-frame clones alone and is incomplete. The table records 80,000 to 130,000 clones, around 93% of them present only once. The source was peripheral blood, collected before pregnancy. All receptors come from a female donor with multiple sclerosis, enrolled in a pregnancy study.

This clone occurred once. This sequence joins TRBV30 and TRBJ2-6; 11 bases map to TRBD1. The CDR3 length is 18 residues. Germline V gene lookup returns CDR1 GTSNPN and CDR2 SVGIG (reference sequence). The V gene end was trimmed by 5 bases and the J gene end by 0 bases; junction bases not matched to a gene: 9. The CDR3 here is CAWATGTGGSSGANVLTF. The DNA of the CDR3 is TGTGCCTGGGCGACCGGGACAGGGGGATCCTCTGGGGCCAACGTCCTGACTTTC.

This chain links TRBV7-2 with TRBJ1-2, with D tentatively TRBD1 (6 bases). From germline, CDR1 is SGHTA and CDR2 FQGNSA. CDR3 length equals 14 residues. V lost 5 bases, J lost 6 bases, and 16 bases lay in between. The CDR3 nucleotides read TGTGCCAGCAGCCGAAACAGGGAGAGGGATGGCTACACCTTC. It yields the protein CASSRNRERDGYTF.

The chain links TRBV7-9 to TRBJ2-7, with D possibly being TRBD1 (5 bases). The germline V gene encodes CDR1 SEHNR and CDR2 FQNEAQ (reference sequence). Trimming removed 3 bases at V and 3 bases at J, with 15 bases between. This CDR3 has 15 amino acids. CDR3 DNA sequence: TGTGCCAGCAGCTTGGTAGGGGCTTCGGGCTACGAGCAGTACTTC. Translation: CASSLVGASGYEQYF.

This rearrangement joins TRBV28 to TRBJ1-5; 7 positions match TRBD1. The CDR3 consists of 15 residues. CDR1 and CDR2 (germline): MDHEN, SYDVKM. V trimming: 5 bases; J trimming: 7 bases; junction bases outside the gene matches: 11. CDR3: CASSARQGTVQPQHF. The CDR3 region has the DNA TGTGCCAGCAGTGCACGACAGGGTACGGTCCAGCCCCAGCATTTT.

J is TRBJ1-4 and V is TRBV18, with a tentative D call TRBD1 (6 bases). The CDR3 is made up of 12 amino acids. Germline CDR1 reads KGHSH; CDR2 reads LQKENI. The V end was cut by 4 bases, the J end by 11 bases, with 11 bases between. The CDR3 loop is CASSLPDRKLFF. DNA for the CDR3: TGTGCCAGCTCACTCCCCGACAGGAAACTGTTTTTT.

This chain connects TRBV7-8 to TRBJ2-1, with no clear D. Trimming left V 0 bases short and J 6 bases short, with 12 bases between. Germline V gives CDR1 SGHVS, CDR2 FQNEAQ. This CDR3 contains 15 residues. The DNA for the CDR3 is TGTGCCAGCAGCTTAGCCACAGCAGTCGGCAATGAGCAGTTCTTC. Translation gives CASSLATAVGNEQFF. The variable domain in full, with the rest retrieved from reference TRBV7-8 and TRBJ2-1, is GAGVSQSPRYKVAKRGQDVALRCDPISGHVSLFWYQQALGQGPEFLTYFQNEAQLDKSGLPSDRFFAERPEGSVSTLKIQRTQQEDSAVYLCASSLATAVGNEQFFGPGTRLTVL.

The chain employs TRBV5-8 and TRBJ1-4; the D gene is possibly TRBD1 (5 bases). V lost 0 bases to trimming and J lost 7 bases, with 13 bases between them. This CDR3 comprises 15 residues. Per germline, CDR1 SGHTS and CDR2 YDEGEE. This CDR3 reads CASSLDSGWGEKLFF. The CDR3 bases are TGTGCCAGCAGCTTGGATTCAGGGTGGGGTGAAAAACTGTTTTTT. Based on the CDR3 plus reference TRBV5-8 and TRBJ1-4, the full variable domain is EAGVTQSPTHLIKTRGQQATLRCSPISGHTSVYWYQQALGLGLQFLLWYDEGEERNRGNFPPRFSGRQFPNYSSELNVNALELEDSALYLCASSLDSGWGEKLFFGSGTQLSVL.

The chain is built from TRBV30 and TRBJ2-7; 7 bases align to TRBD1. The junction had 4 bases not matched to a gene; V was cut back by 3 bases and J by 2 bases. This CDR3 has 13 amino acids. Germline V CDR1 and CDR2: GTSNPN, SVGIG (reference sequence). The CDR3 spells CAWRTGSAYEQYF. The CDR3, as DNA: TGTGCCTGGAGGACAGGGAGCGCCTACGAGCAGTACTTC.

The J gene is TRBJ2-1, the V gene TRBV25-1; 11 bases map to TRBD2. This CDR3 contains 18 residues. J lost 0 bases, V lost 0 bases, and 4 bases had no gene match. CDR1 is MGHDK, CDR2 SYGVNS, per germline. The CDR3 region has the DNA TGTGCCAGCAGTGAATATGGGACTAGCGGAACCTCCTACAATGAGCAGTTCTTC. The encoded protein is CASSEYGTSGTSYNEQFF.

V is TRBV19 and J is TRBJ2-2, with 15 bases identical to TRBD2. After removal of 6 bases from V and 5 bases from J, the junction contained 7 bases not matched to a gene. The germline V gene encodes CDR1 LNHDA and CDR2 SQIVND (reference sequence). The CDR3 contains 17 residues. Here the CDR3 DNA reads TGTGCCAGTAGGACGGGACTAGCGGGAGGAGGTACCGGGGAGCTGTTTTTT. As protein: CASRTGLAGGGTGELFF.

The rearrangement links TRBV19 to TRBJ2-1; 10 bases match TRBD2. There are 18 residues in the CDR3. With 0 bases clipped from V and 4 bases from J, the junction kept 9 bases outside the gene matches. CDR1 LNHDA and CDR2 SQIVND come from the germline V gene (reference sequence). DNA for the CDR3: TGTGCCAGTAGTATAGATCTGGGGAGTAGCGGGAGGTACAATGAGCAGTTCTTC. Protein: CASSIDLGSSGRYNEQFF.

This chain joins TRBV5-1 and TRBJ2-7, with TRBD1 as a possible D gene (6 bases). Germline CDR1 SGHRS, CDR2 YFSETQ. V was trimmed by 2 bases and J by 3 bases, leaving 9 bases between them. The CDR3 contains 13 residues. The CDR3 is CASSFQTGYEQYF. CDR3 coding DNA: TGCGCCAGCAGCTTCCAGACAGGCTACGAGCAGTACTTC.

The CDR3 DNA sequence: TGTGCCAGCAGTTACGCGAGGACAGGGAATCCTGAAGCTTTCTTT. Translation: CASSYARTGNPEAFF. The genes are TRBV6-6 and TRBJ1-1; the match to TRBD1 covers 8 bases. The CDR3 runs to 15 residues. CDR1 and CDR2 (germline): MNHNY, SVGAGI (reference sequence). Trimming cost V 2 bases and J 6 bases; bases outside gene matches: 8.

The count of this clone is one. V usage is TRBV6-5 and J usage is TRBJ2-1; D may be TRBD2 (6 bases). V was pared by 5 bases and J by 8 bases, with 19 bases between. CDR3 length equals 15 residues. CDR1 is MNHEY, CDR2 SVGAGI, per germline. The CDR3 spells CASSPPGALLDEQFF. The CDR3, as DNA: TGTGCCAGCAGTCCCCCGGGAGCCCTCTTGGATGAGCAGTTCTTC.

CDR3 nucleotides: TGTGCCAGTAGTCCACCAGGACAGGGACTTCAAGAGACCCAGTACTTC. This codes for CASSPPGQGLQETQYF. The chain links TRBV19 to TRBJ2-5; 8 nucleotides align to TRBD1. The CDR3 spans 16 residues. Germline V CDR1 and CDR2: LNHDA, SQIVND (reference sequence). After removal of 5 bases from V and 2 bases from J, the junction contained 10 bases not matched to a gene.

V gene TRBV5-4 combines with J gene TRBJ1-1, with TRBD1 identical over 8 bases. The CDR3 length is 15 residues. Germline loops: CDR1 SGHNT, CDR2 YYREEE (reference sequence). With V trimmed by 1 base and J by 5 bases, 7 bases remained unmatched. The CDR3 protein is CASSLLQGAITEAFF. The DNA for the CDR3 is TGTGCCAGCAGCTTGCTCCAGGGGGCGATAACTGAAGCTTTCTTT.

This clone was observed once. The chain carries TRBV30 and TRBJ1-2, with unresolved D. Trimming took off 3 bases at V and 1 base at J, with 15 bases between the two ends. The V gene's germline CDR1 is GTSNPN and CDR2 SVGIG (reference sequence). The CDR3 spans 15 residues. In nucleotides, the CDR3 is TGTGCCTGGAGGGCCTGGAGGGTTGGTAACTATGGCTACACCTTC. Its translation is CAWRAWRVGNYGYTF.

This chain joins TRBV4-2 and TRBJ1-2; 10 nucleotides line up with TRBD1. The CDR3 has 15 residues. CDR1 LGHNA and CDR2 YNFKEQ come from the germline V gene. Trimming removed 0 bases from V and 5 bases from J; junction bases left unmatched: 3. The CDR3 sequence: CASSQDGTGVYGYTF. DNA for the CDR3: TGTGCCAGCAGCCAAGATGGGACAGGGGTTTATGGCTACACCTTC.

This chain's CDR3 is CSVEILAGYTF. The CDR3 DNA is TGCAGCGTTGAAATCCTGGCTGGCTACACCTTC. This chain connects TRBV29-1 to TRBJ1-2, with no clear D. Trimming pared 2 bases from V and 7 bases from J, leaving 8 bases between. Per germline, CDR1 SQVTM and CDR2 ANQGSEA. The CDR3 is made up of 11 amino acids.

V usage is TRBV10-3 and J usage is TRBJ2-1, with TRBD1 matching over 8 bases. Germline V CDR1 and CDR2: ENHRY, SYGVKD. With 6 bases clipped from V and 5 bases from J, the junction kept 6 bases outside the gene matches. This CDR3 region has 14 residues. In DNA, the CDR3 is TGTGCCATCAGGGCGACAGGGGTCCACAATGAGCAGTTCTTC. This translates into CAIRATGVHNEQFF.

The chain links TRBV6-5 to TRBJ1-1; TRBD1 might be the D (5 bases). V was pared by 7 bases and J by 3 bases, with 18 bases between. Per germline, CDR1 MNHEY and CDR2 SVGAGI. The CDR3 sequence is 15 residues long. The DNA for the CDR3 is TGTGCCAGCACCAACCTTAGGGTCAGGGACACTGAAGCTTTCTTT. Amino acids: CASTNLRVRDTEAFF.

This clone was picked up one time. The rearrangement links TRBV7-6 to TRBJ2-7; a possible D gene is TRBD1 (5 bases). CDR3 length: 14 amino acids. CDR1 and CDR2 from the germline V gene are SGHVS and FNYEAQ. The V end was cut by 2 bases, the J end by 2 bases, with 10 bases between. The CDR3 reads CASSLSTGTYEQYF. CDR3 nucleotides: TGTGCCAGCAGCTTATCAACAGGAACCTACGAGCAGTACTTC.

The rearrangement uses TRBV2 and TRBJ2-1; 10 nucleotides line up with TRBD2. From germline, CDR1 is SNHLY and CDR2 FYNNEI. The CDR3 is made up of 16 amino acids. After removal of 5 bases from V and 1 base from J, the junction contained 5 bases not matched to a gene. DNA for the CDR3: TGTGCCAGCAGTTCTGGACTAGCGGTTTCCTACAATGAGCAGTTCTTC. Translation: CASSSGLAVSYNEQFF.

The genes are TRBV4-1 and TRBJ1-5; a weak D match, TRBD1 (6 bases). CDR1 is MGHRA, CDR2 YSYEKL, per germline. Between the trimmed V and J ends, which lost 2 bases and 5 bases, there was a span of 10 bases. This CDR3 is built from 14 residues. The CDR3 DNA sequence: TGCGCCAGCAGCCAACTGACAGGAGATCAGCCCCAGCATTTT. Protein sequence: CASSQLTGDQPQHF.

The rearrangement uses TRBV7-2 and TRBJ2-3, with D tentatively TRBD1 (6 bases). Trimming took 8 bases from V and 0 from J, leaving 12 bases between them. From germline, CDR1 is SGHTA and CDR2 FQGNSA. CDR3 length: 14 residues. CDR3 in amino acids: CASVNRVSTDTQYF. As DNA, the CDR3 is TGTGCCAGCGTTAACAGGGTGAGCACAGATACGCAGTATTTT. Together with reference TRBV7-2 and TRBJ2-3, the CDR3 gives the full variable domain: GAGVSQSPSNKVTEKGKDVELRCDPISGHTALYWYRQSLGQGLEFLIYFQGNSAPDKSGLPSDRFSAERTGGSVSTLTIQRTQQEDSAVYLCASVNRVSTDTQYFGPGTRLTVL.

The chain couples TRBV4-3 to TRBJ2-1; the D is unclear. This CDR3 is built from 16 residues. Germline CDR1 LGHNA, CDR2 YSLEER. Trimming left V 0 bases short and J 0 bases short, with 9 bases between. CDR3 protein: CASSQDHLGSYNEQFF. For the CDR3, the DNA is TGCGCCAGCAGCCAAGATCACCTAGGCTCCTACAATGAGCAGTTCTTC.